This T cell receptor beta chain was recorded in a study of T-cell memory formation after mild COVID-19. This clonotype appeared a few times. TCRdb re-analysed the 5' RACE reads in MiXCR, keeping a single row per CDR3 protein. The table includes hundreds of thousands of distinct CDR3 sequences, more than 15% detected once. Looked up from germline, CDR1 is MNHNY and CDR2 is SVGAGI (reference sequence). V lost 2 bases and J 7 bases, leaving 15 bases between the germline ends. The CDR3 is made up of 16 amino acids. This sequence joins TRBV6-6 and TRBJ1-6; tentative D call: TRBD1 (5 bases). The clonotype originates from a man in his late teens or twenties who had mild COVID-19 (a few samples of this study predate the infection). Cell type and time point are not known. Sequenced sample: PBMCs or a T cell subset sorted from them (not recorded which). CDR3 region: CASSYRWGEGNSPLHF. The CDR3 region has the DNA TGTGCCAGCAGTTACCGTTGGGGGGAAGGCAATTCACCCCTCCACTTT.